The clone carrying this TCR beta chain occurred once. Its cognate antigen is unknown. TCRdb's table, derived via immunoSEQ multiplex PCR, lists solely in-frame clones and lacks some. The sample shows 35,000 or so clones, approximately 80% of them seen only once. This sample is drawn from a study of OX40 agonist ivuxolimab in advanced cancers. Across the whole study: The mean age was approximately 60 years, ranging from about 23 to 79, with 82.7% of participants male.

The CDR3 loop spans 15 amino acids. The germline V gene encodes CDR1 MDHEN and CDR2 SYDVKM. Trimming pared 6 bases from V and 4 bases from J, leaving 17 bases between. Samples of blood were obtained at baseline, on cycle 4 day 1, and on cycle 7 day 1. Broader study findings: Nonresponders included some who also had low normalized T-cell clonal expansion. CD4+ and CD8+ blood T cells expanded clonally by week 6 at 0.1 to 3.0 mg/kg.

V is TRBV28 and J is TRBJ2-3; D is tentatively TRBD1 or TRBD2 (5 bases each). The receptor was isolated from an adult with an advanced solid tumor such as melanoma, head and neck, liver or kidney cancer. This sample comprised CD4+ or CD8+ T cells sorted from blood, obtained in a trial of the OX40 agonist ivuxolimab. In DNA, the CDR3 is TGTGCCAGCAGGATAATGGGGGAGTGGGCAGATACGCAGTATTTT. Translated: CASRIMGEWADTQYF. The full variable domain, completed using reference TRBV28 and TRBJ2-3, is DVKVTQSSRYLVKRTGEKVFLECVQDMDHENMFWYRQDPGLGLRLIYFSYDVKMKEKGDIPEGYSVSREKKERFSLILESASTNQTSMYLCASRIMGEWADTQYFGPGTRLTVL.